A single sample gave rise to the 5 T cell receptor beta chains below, sequenced in a study of T cell responses to AZD1222 COVID-19 vaccine. Profiled with immunoSEQ multiplex PCR; TCRdb holds only in-frame clones, not every one. This sample has 140,000 or so clones, with roughly nine tenths found just once. The starting material was peripheral blood, obtained 28 days after the second dose of the MenACWY control vaccine. The receptors come from an adult who received the MenACWY meningococcal vaccine as a control.

This chain uses TRBV5-4 with TRBJ2-2; perhaps TRBD1 as D (6 bases). V was cut by 4 bases and J by 0 bases, with 13 bases left in between. There are 16 residues in the CDR3. Looked up from germline, CDR1 is SGHNT and CDR2 is YYREEE (reference sequence). The CDR3 is CASSGGGHTNTGELFF. CDR3 coding DNA: TGTGCCAGCAGCGGGGGCGGACATACGAACACCGGGGAGCTGTTTTTT.

The chain couples TRBV28 to TRBJ2-1; TRBD1 aligns across 7 bases. The CDR3 runs 14 residues. V shed 7 bases, J shed 3 bases, and the junction held 6 bases outside the gene matches. Per the germline V gene, CDR1 is MDHEN and CDR2 is SYDVKM. Written as DNA, the CDR3 is TGTGCCAGCACACTGACAGGGTTCTACAATGAGCAGTTCTTC. The encoded protein is CASTLTGFYNEQFF.

This chain links TRBV11-1 with TRBJ2-3; perhaps TRBD1 as D (6 bases). Trimming took 1 base from V and 4 from J, leaving 15 bases between them. The CDR3 covers 16 residues. CDR1 SGHAT and CDR2 FQDESV come from the germline V gene (reference sequence). The CDR3 nucleotides read TGTGCCAGCAGCTTAGTTGGGGGCACAAAAGCAGATACGCAGTATTTT. Its translation is CASSLVGGTKADTQYF. The whole variable domain, filled in from reference TRBV11-1 and TRBJ2-3, reads EAEVAQSPRYKITEKSQAVAFWCDPISGHATLYWYRQILGQGPELLVQFQDESVVDDSQLPKDRFSAERLKGVDSTLKIQPAELGDSAMYLCASSLVGGTKADTQYFGPGTRLTVL.

As to this clone: A junction boundary mismatches the germline segment, possibly from a read error. This rearrangement joins TRBV2 to TRBJ1-5; D may be TRBD1 (6 bases). Per the germline V gene, CDR1 is SNHLY and CDR2 is FYNNEI. The CDR3 sequence is 14 residues long. CDR3 protein: CASTEQGPYQPQHF. DNA of the CDR3: TGTGCCAGCACTGAACAGGGACCCTATCAGCCCCAGCATTTT.

The chain recombines TRBV28 with TRBJ1-5; maybe TRBD1 (6 bases). The CDR3 is made up of 15 amino acids. V was shortened by 6 bases and J by 0 bases, with 12 bases between the two germline ends. Germline V CDR1 and CDR2: MDHEN, SYDVKM. CDR3 loop: CASSNTGPSNQPQHF. CDR3 DNA: TGTGCCAGCAGCAACACAGGGCCTAGCAATCAGCCCCAGCATTTT.